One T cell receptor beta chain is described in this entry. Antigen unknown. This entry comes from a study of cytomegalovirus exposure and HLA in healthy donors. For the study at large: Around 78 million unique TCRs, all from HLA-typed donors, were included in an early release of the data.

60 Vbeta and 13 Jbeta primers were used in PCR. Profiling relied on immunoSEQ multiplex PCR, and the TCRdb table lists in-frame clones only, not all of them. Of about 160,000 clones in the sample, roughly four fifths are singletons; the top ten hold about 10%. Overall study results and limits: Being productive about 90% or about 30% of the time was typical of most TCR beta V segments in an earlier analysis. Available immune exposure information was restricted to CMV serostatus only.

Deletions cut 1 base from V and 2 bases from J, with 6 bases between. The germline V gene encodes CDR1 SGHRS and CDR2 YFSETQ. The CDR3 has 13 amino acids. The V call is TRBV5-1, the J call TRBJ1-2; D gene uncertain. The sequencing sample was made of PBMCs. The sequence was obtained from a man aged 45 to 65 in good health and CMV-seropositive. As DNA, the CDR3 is TGCGCCAGCAGCTTGCAGGAAAACTATGGCTACACCTTC. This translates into CASSLQENYGYTF.